This T cell receptor (beta chain) was obtained from a study of radiotherapy plus CTLA-4 blockade in lung cancer. Data came from immunoSEQ multiplex PCR; TCRdb stores just in-frame clones and leaves some out. The table shows some 73,000 clones, with more than 60% occurring only once. With regard to this clone: The antigen is unknown.

Chemo-refractory metastatic non-small-cell lung cancer patients received focal radiation with ipilimumab CTLA-4 blockade. Whole-study results and caveats: Peripheral blood showed expansion of tumor-derived TCR clones after radiotherapy and ipilimumab.

The CDR3 consists of 15 residues. Germline V gives CDR1 SGHRS, CDR2 YFSETQ. Trimming stripped 0 bases from V and 4 bases from J, with 14 bases between. The sequence derives from a human donor with non-small cell lung cancer whose response to radiotherapy plus ipilimumab could not be evaluated. Some clones in this sample may be carry-over from other donors' samples. The rearrangement joins TRBV5-1 to TRBJ2-7; tentatively, D is TRBD2 (7 bases). This sample comprised peripheral blood, obtained from a patient treated with radiotherapy plus ipilimumab. The CDR3 DNA is TGCGCCAGCAGCTTGGGGAGGGGGGGAGTGTACGAGCAGTACTTC. Protein sequence: CASSLGRGGVYEQYF.